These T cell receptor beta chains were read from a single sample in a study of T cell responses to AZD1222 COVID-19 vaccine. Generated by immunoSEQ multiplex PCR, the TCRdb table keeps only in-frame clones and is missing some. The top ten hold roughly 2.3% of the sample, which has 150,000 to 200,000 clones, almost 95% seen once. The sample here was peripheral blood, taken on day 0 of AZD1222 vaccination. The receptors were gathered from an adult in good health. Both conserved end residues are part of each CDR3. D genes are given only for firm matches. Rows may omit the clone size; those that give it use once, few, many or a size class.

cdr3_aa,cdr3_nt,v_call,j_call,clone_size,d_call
CSVVGHAYNEQFF,TGCAGCGTTGTCGGGCACGCCTACAATGAGCAGTTCTTC,TRBV29-1,TRBJ2-1,-,-
CASSQGTASSGANVLTF,TGTGCCAGCTCACAGGGAACCGCTTCCTCTGGGGCCAACGTCCTGACTTTC,TRBV18,TRBJ2-6,-,-
CASSVAHGTLGNEQFF,TGTGCCAGCAGCGTAGCTCACGGGACGCTCGGCAATGAGCAGTTCTTC,TRBV9,TRBJ2-1,-,-
CASSLDVNTEAFF,TGTGCCAGCAGCTTGGATGTGAACACTGAAGCTTTCTTT,TRBV7-3,TRBJ1-1,-,-
CASSYGVTDTQYF,TGTGCCAGCAGTTATGGAGTCACAGATACGCAGTATTTT,TRBV12-3/TRBV12-4,TRBJ2-3,-,-
CASVIQGGDYGYTF,TGTGCCAGCGTAATTCAAGGGGGCGACTATGGCTACACCTTC,TRBV13,TRBJ1-2,once,TRBD1
CASSSRGEGTEAFF,TGTGCCAGCAGCTCGAGGGGGGAGGGCACTGAAGCTTTCTTT,TRBV7-9,TRBJ1-1,-,-
CASNFRGAEAFF,TGTGCCAGTAATTTTCGCGGGGCTGAAGCTTTCTTT,TRBV19,TRBJ1-1,-,-
CASSLKRENTGELFF,TGCGCCAGCAGCTTAAAGCGGGAGAACACCGGGGAGCTGTTTTTT,TRBV5-1,TRBJ2-2,once,TRBD2
CAWSVSSGVMGGNEKLFF,TGTGCCTGGAGTGTTTCTAGTGGGGTGATGGGGGGTAATGAAAAACTGTTTTTT,TRBV30,TRBJ1-4,-,-
CAWSVSATNEKLFF,TGTGCCTGGAGTGTCAGTGCAACTAATGAAAAACTGTTTTTT,TRBV30,TRBJ1-4,-,-
CASSLREGRDTQYF,TGTGCCAGCAGCTTACGGGAGGGCCGGGATACGCAGTATTTT,TRBV5-5,TRBJ2-3,-,TRBD2
CASSLETQYF,TGTGCCAGCAGTTTGGAGACCCAGTACTTC,TRBV28,TRBJ2-5,-,-
CASSVEGQGYSPLHF,TGTGCCAGCAGCGTAGAAGGTCAGGGATATTCACCCCTCCACTTT,TRBV9,TRBJ1-6,-,-
CASRRTGVGTGELFF,TGTGCCAGCAGGAGGACAGGGGTCGGCACCGGGGAGCTGTTTTTT,TRBV27,TRBJ2-2,-,TRBD1
CASKTDSWNTEAFF,TGTGCCAGTAAAACGGACAGCTGGAACACTGAAGCTTTCTTT,TRBV19,TRBJ1-1,-,-
CATSPRLRGFSYNEQFF,TGTGCCACCAGTCCCAGATTACGCGGTTTCTCCTACAATGAGCAGTTCTTC,TRBV24-1,TRBJ2-1,-,-
CARVEPDHTEAFF,TGTGCCCGGGTGGAGCCGGACCACACTGAAGCTTTCTTT,TRBV30,TRBJ1-1,-,-
CASSPGQGPGNTIYF,TGTGCCAGCAGCCCCGGACAGGGACCTGGAAACACCATATATTTT,TRBV3-1/TRBV3-2,TRBJ1-3,once,TRBD1
CASSLDRRGGGYEQYF,TGCGCCAGCAGCTTGGATCGGCGGGGGGGAGGCTACGAGCAGTACTTC,TRBV5-1,TRBJ2-7,once,TRBD2
CASSLQGARSNTGELFF,TGTGCCAGCAGCCTACAGGGGGCAAGGTCGAACACCGGGGAGCTGTTTTTT,TRBV3-1/TRBV3-2,TRBJ2-2,-,TRBD1
CASSSLDRAAEAFF,TGTGCCAGCAGTTCCCTAGACAGGGCGGCTGAAGCTTTCTTT,TRBV28,TRBJ1-1,-,TRBD1
CASSDFVDWADTQYF,TGCGCCAGCAGTGACTTCGTGGACTGGGCAGATACGCAGTATTTT,TRBV10-2,TRBJ2-3,-,-
CASSPSGAGNTIYF,TGTGCCAGCAGCCCGTCAGGGGCCGGAAACACCATATATTTT,TRBV16,TRBJ1-3,-,-
CASSELGGLRQPQHF,TGTGCCAGCAGTGAATTGGGGGGACTCCGGCAGCCCCAGCATTTT,TRBV27,TRBJ1-5,-,-
CASSEGEGQGSYEQYF,TGTGCCAGCAGTGAGGGGGAGGGACAGGGGTCCTACGAGCAGTACTTC,TRBV6-1,TRBJ2-7,-,TRBD1